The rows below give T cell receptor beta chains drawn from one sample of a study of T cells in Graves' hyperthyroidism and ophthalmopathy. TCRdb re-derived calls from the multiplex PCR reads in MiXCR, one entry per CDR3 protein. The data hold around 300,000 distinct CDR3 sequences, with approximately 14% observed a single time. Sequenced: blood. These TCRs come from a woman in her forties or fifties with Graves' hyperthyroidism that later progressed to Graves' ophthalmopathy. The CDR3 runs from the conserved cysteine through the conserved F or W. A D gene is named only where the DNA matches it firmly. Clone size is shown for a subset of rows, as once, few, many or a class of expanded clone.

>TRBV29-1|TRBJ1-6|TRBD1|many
CSVGQGANSPLHF
TGCAGCGTTGGACAGGGGGCAAATTCACCCCTCCACTTT
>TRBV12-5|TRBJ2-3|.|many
CASGLSGTDTQYF
TGTGCTAGTGGTTTGAGCGGGACAGATACGCAGTATTTT
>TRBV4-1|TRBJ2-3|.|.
CASSQGQSTDTQYF
TGCGCCAGCAGCCAAGGACAAAGCACAGATACGCAGTATTTT
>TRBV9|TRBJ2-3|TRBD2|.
CASSAEPGLDTDTQYF
TGTGCCAGCAGCGCAGAACCGGGACTAGACACAGATACGCAGTATTTT
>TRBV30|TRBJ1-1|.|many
CAWSPRGGNTEAFF
TGTGCCTGGAGCCCACGGGGGGGGAACACTGAAGCTTTCTTT
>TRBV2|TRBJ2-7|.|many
CASSSRGGPYYEQYF
TGTGCCAGCAGCTCCAGGGGGGGGCCTTACTACGAGCAGTACTTC
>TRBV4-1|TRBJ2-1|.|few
CASSRNRVHGGKAYNEQFF
TGCGCCAGCAGCCGGAATAGGGTGCATGGCGGGAAGGCCTACAATGAGCAGTTCTTC
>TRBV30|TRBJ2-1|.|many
CAWRLAAWGEQFF
TGTGCCTGGAGATTGGCGGCTTGGGGGGAGCAGTTCTTC
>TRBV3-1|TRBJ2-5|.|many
CASSQYRTETQYF
TGTGCCAGCAGCCAATATAGAACGGAGACCCAGTACTTC
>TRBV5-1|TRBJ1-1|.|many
CASSLSGGLTEAFF
TGCGCCAGCAGCTTGAGCGGGGGCTTGACTGAAGCTTTCTTT
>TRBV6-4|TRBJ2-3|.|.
CASSDYAASTDTQYF
TGTGCCAGCAGTGACTATGCGGCTAGCACAGATACGCAGTATTTT
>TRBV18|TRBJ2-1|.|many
CASSPGRLNEQFF
TGTGCCAGCTCACCGGGCAGACTTAATGAGCAGTTCTTC
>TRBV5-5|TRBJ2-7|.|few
CASSFGRPPYEQYF
TGTGCCAGCAGCTTTGGCAGGCCACCCTACGAGCAGTACTTC
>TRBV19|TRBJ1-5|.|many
CASSLPPRFGHQPQHF
TGTGCCAGTAGCCTCCCACCCCGATTCGGGCATCAGCCCCAGCATTTT
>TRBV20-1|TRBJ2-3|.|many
CSASLQETDTQYF
TGCAGTGCTTCTTTACAGGAGACAGATACGCAGTATTTT
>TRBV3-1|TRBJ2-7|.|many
CASSDRLTGSDEQYF
TGTGCCAGCAGCGACCGCCTCACAGGGAGCGACGAGCAGTACTTC
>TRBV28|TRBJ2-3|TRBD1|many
CASSYQGQGETDTQYF
TGTGCCAGCAGTTACCAGGGACAGGGGGAGACAGATACGCAGTATTTT
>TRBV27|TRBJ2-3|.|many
CASSLTGQQYF
TGTGCCAGCAGTTTAACGGGACAGCAGTATTTT
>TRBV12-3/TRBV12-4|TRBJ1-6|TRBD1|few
CASSLTGGLSPLHF
TGTGCCAGCAGTTTGACAGGGGGGCTTTCACCCCTCCACTTT
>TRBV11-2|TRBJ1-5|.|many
CASSLQGFDNQPQHF
TGTGCCAGCAGCTTACAAGGGTTTGACAATCAGCCCCAGCATTTT
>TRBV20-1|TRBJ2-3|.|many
CSARDRGSTDTQYF
TGCAGTGCTAGAGATCGTGGTAGCACAGATACGCAGTATTTT
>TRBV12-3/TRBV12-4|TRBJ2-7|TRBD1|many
CASSSSTGSDEQYF
TGTGCCAGCAGTTCGTCGACAGGGTCCGACGAGCAGTACTTC
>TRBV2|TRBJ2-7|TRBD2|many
CASGTSGYEQYF
TGTGCCAGCGGCACTAGCGGCTACGAGCAGTACTTC
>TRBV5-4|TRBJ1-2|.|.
CASSSLGGYTNYGYTF
TGTGCCAGCAGCTCCCTTGGGGGCTATACTAACTATGGCTACACCTTC
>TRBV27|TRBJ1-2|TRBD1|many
CASSVRGRNYGYTF
TGTGCCAGCAGTGTCAGGGGGCGAAACTATGGCTACACCTTC
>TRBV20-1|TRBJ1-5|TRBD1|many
CSARGDRDNQPQHF
TGCAGTGCTAGAGGGGACAGAGACAATCAGCCCCAGCATTTT
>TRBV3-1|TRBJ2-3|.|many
CASSQLTRADTQYF
TGTGCCAGCAGTCAACTTACTAGGGCAGATACGCAGTATTTT
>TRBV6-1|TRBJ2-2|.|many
CASSELGSGGELFF
TGTGCCAGCAGTGAATTGGGTAGCGGTGGGGAGCTGTTTTTT
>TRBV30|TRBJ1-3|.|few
CAWSVTGSFGNTIYF
TGTGCCTGGAGTGTGACAGGCTCCTTCGGAAACACCATATATTTT
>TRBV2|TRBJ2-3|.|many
CASSLLTDTGTQYF
TGTGCCAGCAGCCTATTAACCGACACTGGAACGCAGTATTTT
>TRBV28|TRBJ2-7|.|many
CASRPWGREQYF
TGTGCCAGCCGCCCCTGGGGGAGGGAGCAGTACTTC
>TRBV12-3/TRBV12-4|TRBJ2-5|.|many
CASSRGPGQRETQYF
TGTGCCAGCAGCCGTGGACCCGGTCAGAGGGAGACCCAGTACTTC
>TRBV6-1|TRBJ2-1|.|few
CASSLSTVYNEQFF
TGTGCCAGCAGTTTGTCAACAGTATACAATGAGCAGTTCTTC
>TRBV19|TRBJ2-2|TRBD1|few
CASSVQGRAGELFF
TGTGCCAGTAGTGTACAGGGGAGAGCCGGGGAGCTGTTTTTT
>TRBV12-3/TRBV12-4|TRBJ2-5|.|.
CASSFVGGQETQYF
TGTGCCAGCAGTTTCGTGGGGGGTCAAGAGACCCAGTACTTC
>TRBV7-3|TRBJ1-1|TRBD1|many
CASSRSGGETEAFF
TGTGCCAGCAGCCGCTCAGGGGGAGAGACTGAAGCTTTCTTT
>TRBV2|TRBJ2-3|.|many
CASSLERARTDTQYF
TGTGCCAGCAGCCTGGAGAGGGCCCGCACAGATACGCAGTATTTT
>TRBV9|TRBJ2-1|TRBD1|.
CASSDRTGLYNEQFF
TGTGCCAGCAGCGACCGGACAGGTCTTTACAATGAGCAGTTCTTC
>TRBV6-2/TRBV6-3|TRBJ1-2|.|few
CASSYSSPRTSRYGYTF
TGTGCCAGCAGTTACTCGTCTCCCCGGACAAGCCGATATGGCTACACCTTC
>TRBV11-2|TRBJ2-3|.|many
CASSLGGRVLYF
TGTGCCAGCAGCTTAGGCGGCAGGGTATTGTATTTT
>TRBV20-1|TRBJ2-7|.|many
CSATGIFYEQYF
TGCAGTGCTACGGGGATCTTCTACGAGCAGTACTTC
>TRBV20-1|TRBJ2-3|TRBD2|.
CSASPGLVNTDTQYF
TGCAGTGCTAGCCCGGGACTAGTCAACACAGATACGCAGTATTTT
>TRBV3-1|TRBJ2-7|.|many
CASSQVYEQYF
TGTGCCAGCAGCCAGGTCTACGAGCAGTACTTC
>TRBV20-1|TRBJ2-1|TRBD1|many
CSARDGQGSLGEQFF
TGCAGTGCTAGAGACGGACAGGGGTCTCTCGGTGAGCAGTTCTTC
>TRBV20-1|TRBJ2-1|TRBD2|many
CSAREGGNEQFF
TGCAGTGCCCGGGAGGGGGGCAATGAGCAGTTCTTC
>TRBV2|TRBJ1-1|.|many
CLQRVQTEAFF
TGTTTACAGAGGGTTCAAACTGAAGCTTTCTTT
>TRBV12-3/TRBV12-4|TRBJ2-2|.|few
CASLNGGDGGGELFF
TGTGCCAGCCTCAACGGCGGGGACGGGGGCGGGGAGCTGTTTTTT
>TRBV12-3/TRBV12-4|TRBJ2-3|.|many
CASTMTASSTDTQYF
TGTGCCAGCACTATGACAGCCTCTAGCACAGATACGCAGTATTTT
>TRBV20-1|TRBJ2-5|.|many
CSAPSADLGETQYF
TGCAGTGCTCCATCCGCGGATCTGGGAGAGACCCAGTACTTC
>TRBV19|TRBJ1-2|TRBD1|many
CASTTGQDYGYTF
TGTGCCAGTACCACGGGACAGGACTATGGCTACACCTTC
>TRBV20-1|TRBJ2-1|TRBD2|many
CSAGGTSGYNEQFF
TGCAGTGCTGGCGGGACTAGCGGATACAATGAGCAGTTCTTC
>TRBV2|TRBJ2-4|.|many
CASRAGLEENIQYF
TGTGCCAGCAGAGCGGGCCTAGAGGAAAACATTCAGTACTTC
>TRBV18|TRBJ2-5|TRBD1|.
CASSARTGEASQETQYF
TGTGCCAGCTCAGCCCGGACAGGGGAGGCTAGTCAAGAGACCCAGTACTTC
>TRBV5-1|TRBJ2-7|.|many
CASSSDTDYEQYF
TGCGCCAGCAGCTCCGACACGGACTACGAGCAGTACTTC
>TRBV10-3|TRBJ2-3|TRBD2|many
CAISETWSSGRTQPGTDTQYF
TGTGCCATCAGTGAGACTTGGTCTAGCGGGAGGACCCAACCGGGCACAGATACGCAGTATTTT
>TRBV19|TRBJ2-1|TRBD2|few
CASSPSGLAGVYNEQFF
TGTGCCAGTAGTCCGAGCGGTCTAGCGGGAGTATACAATGAGCAGTTCTTC